A single T cell receptor beta chain is shown here with its context. Its antigen is undetermined. The sample is drawn from a study of T cells expressing NK-cell markers. Looking at the study overall: Within the sequenced cohort of eight donors, seven exhibited HCMV seropositivity and one was seronegative. Study outcomes and limitations: Six or seven donors had dominant NKG2C+ clonotypes that comprised about 1.0-7.0% of their CD8+ T cells.

CDR3 size: 14 residues. CDR1 is SEHNR, CDR2 FQNEAQ, per germline (reference sequence). A 5'RACE template switching approach incorporating UMIs was used to make TCR beta cDNA. TCRdb reworked the 5' RACE reads into one entry per CDR3 protein, no DNA. The data include 120,000 to 150,000 distinct CDR3 sequences; the top ten clones carry approximately 12%. The sequenced material came from blood T cells: a sorted CD56 or NKG2C T cell subset, CD4+ or CD8+ T cells, or bulk PBMC T cells (not recorded which). This sequence originates from a man aged 18 to 35 in good health. The chain is built from TRBV7-9 and TRBJ1-2. CDR3 in amino acids: CASSSSSANYGYTF.